Listed below are T cell receptor beta chains from one sample, sequenced in a study of cytomegalovirus exposure and HLA in healthy donors. TCRdb's table, derived via immunoSEQ multiplex PCR, lists solely in-frame clones and lacks some. The sample consists of a few hundred thousand clones, roughly 89% of them appearing once. Specimen: PBMCs. The receptors shown here come from a woman aged 18-29 years in good health and CMV-seronegative. The CDR3 runs from the conserved cysteine through the conserved F or W. The D gene is left open where the match is weak. For some rows the clone size is stated as once, few or many, or as a class when expanded; others skip it.

J gene,V gene,clone size,D gene,CDR3 protein,CDR3 DNA
TRBJ2-7,TRBV7-9,.,TRBD1,CASSAGQDYEQYF,TGTGCCAGCAGCGCCGGACAGGACTACGAGCAGTACTTC
TRBJ1-2,TRBV11-2,.,.,CATRSGEDYGYTF,TGTGCCACCCGGTCCGGTGAGGACTATGGCTACACCTTC
TRBJ1-4,TRBV4-2,.,TRBD1,CASSQDTGTVNEKLFF,TGTGCCAGCAGCCAAGACACCGGGACAGTTAATGAAAAACTGTTTTTT
TRBJ1-5,TRBV18,.,TRBD1,CASSPDRGGGQPQHF,TGTGCCAGCTCACCCGACAGGGGAGGCGGTCAGCCCCAGCATTTT
TRBJ1-5,TRBV7-9,.,.,CASSMQGFNQPQHF,TGTGCCAGCAGCATGCAGGGTTTCAATCAGCCCCAGCATTTT
TRBJ2-3,TRBV6-4,few,TRBD1,CASSPGTGGTDTQYF,TGTGCCAGCAGCCCCGGGACAGGGGGCACAGATACGCAGTATTTT
TRBJ2-3,TRBV5-4,.,.,CASSLGGIRGSTDTQYF,TGTGCCAGCAGCTTGGGTGGTATCCGGGGATCAACAGATACGCAGTATTTT
TRBJ2-1,TRBV5-1,.,TRBD2,CASSAGGLSDEQFF,TGCGCTAGCAGCGCGGGGGGCCTCAGCGATGAGCAGTTCTTC
TRBJ1-1,TRBV5-1,.,.,CASSTSENTEAFF,TGCGCCAGCAGCACCTCAGAGAACACTGAAGCTTTCTTT
TRBJ1-2,TRBV27,.,.,CASTPHVRSTF,TGTGCCAGCACTCCCCACGTTCGGTCCACCTTC
TRBJ2-5,TRBV19,.,.,CASSLSGIRQETQYF,TGTGCCAGTAGTTTGTCAGGGATACGACAAGAGACCCAGTACTTC
TRBJ2-2,TRBV18,.,.,CASSPDGSTGELFF,TGTGCCAGCTCACCGGATGGGAGCACCGGGGAGCTGTTTTTT
TRBJ2-3,TRBV6-6,.,.,CASSYQGRGTDTQYF,TGTGCCAGCAGTTACCAAGGGCGGGGAACAGATACGCAGTATTTT
TRBJ1-5,TRBV27,.,.,CASSLTGHHQPQHF,TGTGCCAGCAGTTTAACAGGGCACCATCAGCCCCAGCATTTT
TRBJ1-3,TRBV6-5,.,TRBD1,CASSRQGQSGNTIYF,TGTGCCAGCAGTCGACAGGGGCAATCTGGAAACACCATATATTTT
TRBJ1-2,TRBV19,.,.,CASHTKEGRGYTF,TGTGCCAGTCACACAAAGGAGGGTCGTGGCTACACCTTC
TRBJ1-2,TRBV6-5,once,TRBD1,CASSPGTGIFYGYTF,TGTGCCAGCAGTCCGGGGACAGGGATTTTTTATGGCTACACCTTC
TRBJ1-4,TRBV5-1,few,.,CASSRVGLNEKLFF,TGCGCCAGCAGCCGCGTGGGACTCAATGAAAAACTGTTTTTT
TRBJ2-1,TRBV9,.,TRBD1,CASSRQGTAYNEQFF,TGTGCCAGCAGCCGACAGGGGACAGCCTACAATGAGCAGTTCTTC
TRBJ1-1,TRBV14,.,.,CASSPRNTLVAAFF,TGTGCCAGCAGCCCTAGGAACACGCTCGTGGCGGCTTTCTTT
TRBJ2-1,TRBV4-1,.,.,CASSQPYDEQFF,TGCGCCAGCAGCCAACCCTACGATGAGCAGTTCTTC
TRBJ2-7,TRBV4-1,.,TRBD1,CASSAWTGAEQYF,TGCGCCAGCAGTGCATGGACAGGGGCCGAGCAGTACTTC
TRBJ2-2,TRBV2,.,TRBD1,CASSVIGGSTGELFF,TGTGCCAGCAGTGTAATAGGGGGCAGCACCGGGGAGCTGTTTTTT
TRBJ2-1,TRBV5-5,.,.,CASSPTLGGGAGWNEQFF,TGTGCCAGCAGCCCCACACTTGGAGGGGGCGCAGGTTGGAATGAGCAGTTCTTC
TRBJ2-7,TRBV7-2,.,TRBD2,CASSLDGTSFSYEQYF,TGTGCCAGCAGCTTAGACGGGACTAGCTTCTCCTACGAGCAGTACTTC
TRBJ2-7,TRBV2,.,TRBD1,CASSEGDRPYEQYF,TGTGCCAGCAGTGAGGGGGACAGACCCTACGAGCAGTACTTC
TRBJ2-2,TRBV25-1,.,TRBD2,CASSVGLADTGELFF,TGTGCCAGCAGTGTGGGACTAGCGGACACCGGGGAGCTGTTTTTT
TRBJ1-2,TRBV7-2,.,.,CASSTYMDTRSYTF,TGTGCCAGCAGCACCTATATGGACACTCGGTCCTACACCTTC
TRBJ2-5,TRBV5-1,.,.,CASSYGGTKETQYF,TGCGCCAGCAGCTACGGCGGGACCAAAGAGACCCAGTACTTC
TRBJ1-6,TRBV6-4,.,.,CASSETPGEGSPLHF,TGTGCCAGCAGTGAGACGCCAGGGGAAGGCTCACCCCTCCACTTT
TRBJ2-3,TRBV18,once,.,CASSPLGALVDTQYF,TGTGCCAGCTCACCACTGGGGGCTCTGGTAGATACGCAGTATTTT
TRBJ2-7,TRBV30,.,TRBD1,CAWTGGLAYEQYF,TGTGCCTGGACAGGGGGCTTGGCCTACGAGCAGTACTTC
TRBJ1-6,TRBV5-1,.,.,CASSPDNGGTLHF,TGCGCCAGCAGCCCTGACAATGGAGGAACCCTCCACTTT
TRBJ2-5,TRBV6-1,.,TRBD1,CASSERTGQETQYF,TGTGCCAGCAGTGAGAGGACAGGGCAAGAGACCCAGTACTTC
TRBJ1-1,TRBV27,.,.,CASSFFLNTEAFF,TGTGCCAGCAGTTTCTTTTTAAACACTGAAGCTTTCTTT
TRBJ1-1,TRBV19,few,.,CASSEQVNTEAFF,TGTGCCAGTAGCGAACAGGTGAACACTGAAGCTTTCTTT
TRBJ1-6,TRBV2,few,TRBD1,CASGAGGLVSNSPLHF,TGTGCCAGCGGGGCAGGGGGTTTAGTGAGTAACTCACCCCTCCACTTT
TRBJ2-6,TRBV10-3,.,.,CATRPVSGANVLTF,TGTGCCACCCGCCCGGTCTCTGGGGCCAACGTCCTGACTTTC
TRBJ1-2,TRBV5-1,.,.,CASSPQQGIPYGYTF,TGCGCCAGCAGCCCCCAACAGGGTATCCCCTATGGCTACACCTTC
TRBJ1-2,TRBV2,.,.,CASSQGTHYGYTF,TGTGCCAGCAGCCAGGGGACCCACTATGGCTACACCTTC
TRBJ2-1,TRBV18,.,TRBD2,CASSPRRLAGPNEQFF,TGTGCCAGCTCACCAAGGAGACTAGCGGGACCAAATGAGCAGTTCTTC
TRBJ2-7,TRBV5-1,.,.,CASSLDRVVENTHF,TGCGCCAGCAGCTTGGACAGGGTGGTAGAAAACACCCACTTC
TRBJ1-1,TRBV6-5,.,.,CASSYSEANTEAFF,TGTGCCAGCAGTTACTCGGAGGCGAACACTGAAGCTTTCTTT
TRBJ2-2,TRBV7-9,once,.,CASRERGSNTGELFF,TGTGCCAGCAGAGAAAGGGGGTCTAACACCGGGGAGCTGTTTTTT
TRBJ1-2,TRBV2,.,.,CASSEVVATYYGYTF,TGTGCCAGCAGTGAAGTGGTGGCGACATACTATGGCTACACCTTC
TRBJ2-3,TRBV6-4,.,TRBD2,CASKRGLADTDTQYF,TGTGCCAGCAAAAGGGGACTAGCCGACACAGATACGCAGTATTTT
TRBJ1-1,TRBV10-2,.,.,CASSRAGGNTEAFF,TGCGCCAGCAGTCGTGCCGGGGGGAACACTGAAGCTTTCTTT
TRBJ2-1,TRBV27,.,TRBD2,CASSPRLAVIDEQFF,TGTGCCAGCAGTCCTCGACTAGCGGTCATCGATGAGCAGTTCTTC
TRBJ2-7,TRBV5-4,few,.,CASSFSGRYEQYF,TGTGCCAGCAGCTTTTCAGGGCGGTACGAGCAGTACTTC
TRBJ1-4,TRBV2,.,TRBD1,CASTPTGSNEKLFF,TGTGCCAGCACCCCGACAGGGTCTAATGAAAAACTGTTTTTT
TRBJ1-2,TRBV5-6,.,TRBD1,CASSPRGQGRYGYTF,TGTGCCAGCAGCCCCAGGGGACAGGGGCGGTATGGCTACACCTTC
TRBJ1-1,TRBV19,.,.,CASTHLGPAEAFF,TGTGCCAGCACTCACCTGGGGCCCGCTGAAGCTTTCTTT
TRBJ1-1,TRBV29-1,.,.,CSADSEAFF,TGCAGCGCAGACAGTGAAGCTTTCTTT
TRBJ1-4,TRBV11-2,.,.,CASSLGQVGPNEKLFF,TGTGCCAGCAGCTTGGGGCAGGTTGGCCCTAATGAAAAACTGTTTTTT
TRBJ2-7,TRBV19,.,TRBD2,CASSMRLDSGGPTYEQYF,TGTGCCAGTAGTATGAGGTTAGATAGCGGGGGGCCTACCTACGAGCAGTACTTC
TRBJ2-1,TRBV6-6,.,TRBD2,CASILSISGGEDEQFF,TGTGCCAGCATCCTTTCGATTAGCGGGGGGGAAGATGAGCAGTTCTTC
TRBJ2-7,TRBV7-9,.,TRBD1,CASSSTGAYEQYF,TGTGCCAGCAGCTCGACAGGGGCCTACGAGCAGTACTTC
TRBJ1-1,TRBV5-1,.,TRBD1,CASSSQTGVNTEAFF,TGCGCCAGCAGCTCCCAGACAGGGGTGAACACTGAAGCTTTCTTT
TRBJ2-1,TRBV5-6,.,.,CASSLAVSIYNEQFF,TGTGCCAGCAGCTTGGCCGTCTCTATATACAATGAGCAGTTCTTC
TRBJ2-5,TRBV4-1,.,TRBD2,CASSQGLAGGREETQYF,TGCGCCAGCAGCCAAGGACTAGCGGGGGGCCGGGAAGAGACCCAGTACTTC